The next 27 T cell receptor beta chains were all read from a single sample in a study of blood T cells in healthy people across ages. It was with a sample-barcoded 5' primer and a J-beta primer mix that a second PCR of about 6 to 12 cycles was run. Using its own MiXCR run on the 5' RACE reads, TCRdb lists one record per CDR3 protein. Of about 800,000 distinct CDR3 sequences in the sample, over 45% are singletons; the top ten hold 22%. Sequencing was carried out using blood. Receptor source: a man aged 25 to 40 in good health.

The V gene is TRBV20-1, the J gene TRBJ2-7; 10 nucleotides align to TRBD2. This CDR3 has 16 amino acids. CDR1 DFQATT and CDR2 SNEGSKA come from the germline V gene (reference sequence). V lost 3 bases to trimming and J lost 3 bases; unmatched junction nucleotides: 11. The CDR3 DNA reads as TGCAGTGCTAGGACCTATAGCGGGAGGATAGTCTACGAGCAGTACTTC. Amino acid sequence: CSARTYSGRIVYEQYF.

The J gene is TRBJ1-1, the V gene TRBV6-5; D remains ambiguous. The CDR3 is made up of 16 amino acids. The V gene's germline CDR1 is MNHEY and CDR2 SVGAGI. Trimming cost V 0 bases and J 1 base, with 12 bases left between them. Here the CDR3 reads CASSYSPVGRNTEAFF. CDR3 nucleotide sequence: TGTGCCAGCAGTTACTCGCCGGTAGGCAGGAACACTGAAGCTTTCTTT.

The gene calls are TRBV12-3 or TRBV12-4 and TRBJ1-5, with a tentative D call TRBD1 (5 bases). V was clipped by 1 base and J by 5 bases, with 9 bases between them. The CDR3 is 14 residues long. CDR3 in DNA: TGTGCCAGCAGTTTAGGGGGCGAGTATCAGCCCCAGCATTTT. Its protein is CASSLGGEYQPQHF.

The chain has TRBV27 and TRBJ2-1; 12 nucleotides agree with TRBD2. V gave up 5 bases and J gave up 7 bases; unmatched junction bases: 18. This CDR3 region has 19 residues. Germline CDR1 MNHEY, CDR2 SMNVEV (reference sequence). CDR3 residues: CASSGRLAGDDVRANEQFF. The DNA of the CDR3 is TGTGCCAGCAGTGGGCGACTAGCGGGAGACGATGTACGGGCAAATGAGCAGTTCTTC.

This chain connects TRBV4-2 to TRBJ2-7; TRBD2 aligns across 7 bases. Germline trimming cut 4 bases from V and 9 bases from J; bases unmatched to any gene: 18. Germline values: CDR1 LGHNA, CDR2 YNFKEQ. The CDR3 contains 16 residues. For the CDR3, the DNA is TGTGCCAGCAGCCCTATATTTCGGGCGGGAGATGGAGTGCAGTACTTC. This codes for CASSPIFRAGDGVQYF.

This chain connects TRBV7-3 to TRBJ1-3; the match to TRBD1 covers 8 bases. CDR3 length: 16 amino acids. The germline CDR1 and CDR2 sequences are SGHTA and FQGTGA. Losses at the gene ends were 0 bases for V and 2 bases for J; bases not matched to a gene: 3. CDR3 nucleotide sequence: TGTGCCAGCAGCTTAACAGGGGGACAGGCTGGAAACACCATATATTTT. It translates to CASSLTGGQAGNTIYF. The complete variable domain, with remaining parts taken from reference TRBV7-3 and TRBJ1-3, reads GAGVSQTPSNKVTEKGKYVELRCDPISGHTALYWYRQSLGQGPEFLIYFQGTGAADDSGLPNDRFFAVRPEGSVSTLKIQRTERGDSAVYLCASSLTGGQAGNTIYFGEGSWLTVV.

The CDR3 sequence is CAWSRGSSYEQYF. The CDR3, as DNA: TGTGCCTGGAGTCGTGGGAGCTCCTACGAGCAGTACTTC. V is TRBV30 and J is TRBJ2-7, with D possibly being TRBD2 (5 bases). Germline assignment: CDR1 GTSNPN and CDR2 SVGIG (reference sequence). This CDR3 has 13 amino acids. Trimming removed 2 bases at V and 0 bases at J, with 8 bases between.

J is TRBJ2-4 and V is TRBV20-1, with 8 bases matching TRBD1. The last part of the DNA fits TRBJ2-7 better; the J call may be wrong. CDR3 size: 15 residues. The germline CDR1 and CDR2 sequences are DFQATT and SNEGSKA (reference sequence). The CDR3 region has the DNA TGCAGTGCTGCCTCACCTCGGGACAGGCTCTACGAGCAGTACTTC. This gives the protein CSAASPRDRLYEQYF.

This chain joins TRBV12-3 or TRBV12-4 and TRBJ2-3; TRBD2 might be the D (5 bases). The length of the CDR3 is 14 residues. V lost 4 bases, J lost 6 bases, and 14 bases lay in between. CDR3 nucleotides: TGTGCCAGCAGTTATTCCGGCTCGGGGGATACGCAGTATTTT. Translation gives CASSYSGSGDTQYF.

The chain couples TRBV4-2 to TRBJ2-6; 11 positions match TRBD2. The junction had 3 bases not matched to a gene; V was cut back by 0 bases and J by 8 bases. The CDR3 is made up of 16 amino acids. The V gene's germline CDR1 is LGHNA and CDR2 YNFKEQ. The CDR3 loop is CASSQESSGRPNVLTF. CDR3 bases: TGTGCCAGCAGCCAAGAGTCTAGCGGGAGGCCCAACGTCCTGACTTTC.

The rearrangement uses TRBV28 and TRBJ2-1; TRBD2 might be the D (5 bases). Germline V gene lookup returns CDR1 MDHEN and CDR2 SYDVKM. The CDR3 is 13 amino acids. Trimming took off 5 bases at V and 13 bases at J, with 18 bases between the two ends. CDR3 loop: CASSLTIWETQFF. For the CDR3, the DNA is TGTGCCAGCAGTCTAACGATATGGGAGACCCAGTTCTTC.

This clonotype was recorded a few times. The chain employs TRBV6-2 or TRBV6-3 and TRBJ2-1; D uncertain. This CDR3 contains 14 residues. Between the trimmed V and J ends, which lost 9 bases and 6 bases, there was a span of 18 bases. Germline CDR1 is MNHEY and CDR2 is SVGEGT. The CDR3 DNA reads TGTGCCAGTTCCGATATGGGCCCGACCAATGAGCAGTTCTTC. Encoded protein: CASSDMGPTNEQFF.

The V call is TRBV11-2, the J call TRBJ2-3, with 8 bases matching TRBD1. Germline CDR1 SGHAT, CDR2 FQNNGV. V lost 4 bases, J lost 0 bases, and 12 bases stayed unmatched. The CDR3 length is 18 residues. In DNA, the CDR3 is TGTGCCAGCAGCTCTGGGTCGGGGACAGGCCTTAGCACAGATACGCAGTATTTT. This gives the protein CASSSGSGTGLSTDTQYF.

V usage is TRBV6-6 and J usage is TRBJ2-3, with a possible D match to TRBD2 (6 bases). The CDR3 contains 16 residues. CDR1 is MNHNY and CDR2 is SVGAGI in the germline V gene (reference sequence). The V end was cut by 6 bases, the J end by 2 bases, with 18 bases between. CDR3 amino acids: CASSPGRGGSTDTQYF. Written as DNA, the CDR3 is TGTGCCAGCAGCCCGGGGCGGGGCGGGTCCACAGATACGCAGTATTTT.

The CDR3 DNA sequence: TGCAGCGTTGGTGGGAGCGGGAGGGCCAACCGTTATAAGCAGTTCTTC. This codes for CSVGGSGRANRYKQFF. J is TRBJ2-1 and V is TRBV29-1; 10 positions match TRBD2. Looked up from germline, CDR1 is SQVTM and CDR2 is ANQGSEA. V gave up 4 bases and J gave up 11 bases; unmatched junction bases: 17. The CDR3 covers 16 residues.

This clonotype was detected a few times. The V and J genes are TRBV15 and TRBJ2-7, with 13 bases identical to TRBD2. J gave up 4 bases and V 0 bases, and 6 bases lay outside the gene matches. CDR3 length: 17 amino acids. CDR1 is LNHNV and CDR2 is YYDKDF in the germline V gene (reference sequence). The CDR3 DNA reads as TGTGCCACCAGCAGAGATTTGGGGACTAGCGGGGAATACGAGCAGTACTTC. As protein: CATSRDLGTSGEYEQYF.

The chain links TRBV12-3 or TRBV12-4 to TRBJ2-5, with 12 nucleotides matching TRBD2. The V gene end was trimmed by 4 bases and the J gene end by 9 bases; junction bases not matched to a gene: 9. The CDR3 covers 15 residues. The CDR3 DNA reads TGTGCCAGCAGTTCCCTCGGACTAGCGGGGTCGCCCCAGTACTTC. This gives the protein CASSSLGLAGSPQYF.

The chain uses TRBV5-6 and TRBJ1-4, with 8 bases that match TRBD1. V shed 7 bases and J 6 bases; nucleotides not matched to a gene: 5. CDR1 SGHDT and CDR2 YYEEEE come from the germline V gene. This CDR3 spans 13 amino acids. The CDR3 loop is CASGETGDEKLFF. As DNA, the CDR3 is TGTGCCAGCGGGGAGACAGGGGATGAAAAACTGTTTTTT.

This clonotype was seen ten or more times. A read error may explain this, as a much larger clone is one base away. The CDR3 region is CASSVGTASYEQYF. The CDR3 DNA sequence: TGTGCCAGCAGCGTGGGCACGGCCTCCTACGAGCAGTACTTC. This chain links TRBV5-6 with TRBJ2-7; D gene uncertain. In germline, CDR1 is SGHDT, CDR2 YYEEEE. The V gene lost 4 bases and the J gene lost 0 bases, with 11 bases spanning the gap. The CDR3 length is 14 residues.

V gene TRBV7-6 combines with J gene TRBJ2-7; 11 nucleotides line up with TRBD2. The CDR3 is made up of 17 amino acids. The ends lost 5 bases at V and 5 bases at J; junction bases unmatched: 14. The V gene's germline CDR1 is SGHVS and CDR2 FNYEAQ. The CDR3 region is CASSPTPLAGVHNEQYF. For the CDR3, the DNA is TGTGCCAGCAGCCCGACCCCACTAGCGGGAGTCCATAACGAGCAGTACTTC.

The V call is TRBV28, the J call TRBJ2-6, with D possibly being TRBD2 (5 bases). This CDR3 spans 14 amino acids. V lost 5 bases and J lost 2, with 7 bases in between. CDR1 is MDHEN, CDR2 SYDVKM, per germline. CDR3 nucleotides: TGTGCCAGCAGTACGAGGGCTGGGGCCAACGTCCTGACTTTC. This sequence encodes CASSTRAGANVLTF.

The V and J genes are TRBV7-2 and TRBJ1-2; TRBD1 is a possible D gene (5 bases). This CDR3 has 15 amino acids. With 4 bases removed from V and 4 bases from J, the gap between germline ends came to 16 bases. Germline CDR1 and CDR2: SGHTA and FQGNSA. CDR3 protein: CASSSRQGVGYGYTF. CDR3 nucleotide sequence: TGTGCCAGCAGCTCGAGACAAGGGGTAGGCTATGGCTACACCTTC.

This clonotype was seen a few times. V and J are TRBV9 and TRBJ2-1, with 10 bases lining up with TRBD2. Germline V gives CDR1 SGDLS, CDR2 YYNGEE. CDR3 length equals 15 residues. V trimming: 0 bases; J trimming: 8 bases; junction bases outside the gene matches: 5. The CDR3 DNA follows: TGTGCCAGCAGCGTAGTCCCTAGCGGGAGCGATGAGCAGTTCTTC. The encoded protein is CASSVVPSGSDEQFF.

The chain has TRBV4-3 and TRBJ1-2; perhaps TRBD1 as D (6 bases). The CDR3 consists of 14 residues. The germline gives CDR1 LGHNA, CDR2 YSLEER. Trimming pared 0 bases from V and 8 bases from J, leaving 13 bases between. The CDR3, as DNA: TGCGCCAGCAGCCAAGAGCACGGGGGCGGCGGCTACACCTTC. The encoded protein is CASSQEHGGGGYTF.

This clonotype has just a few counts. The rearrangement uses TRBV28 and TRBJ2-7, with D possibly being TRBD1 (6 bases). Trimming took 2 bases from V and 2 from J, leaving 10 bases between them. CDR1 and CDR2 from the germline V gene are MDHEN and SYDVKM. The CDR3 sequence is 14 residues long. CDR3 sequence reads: CASSLTGWAYEQYF. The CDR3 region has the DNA TGTGCCAGCAGTTTAACAGGGTGGGCCTACGAGCAGTACTTC.

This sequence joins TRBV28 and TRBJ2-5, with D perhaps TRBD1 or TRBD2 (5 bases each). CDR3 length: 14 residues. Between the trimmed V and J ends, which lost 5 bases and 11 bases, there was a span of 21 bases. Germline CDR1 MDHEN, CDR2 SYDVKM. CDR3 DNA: TGTGCCAGCAGTGCAATCGGGACCGACAATGAGCAGTACTTC. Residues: CASSAIGTDNEQYF.

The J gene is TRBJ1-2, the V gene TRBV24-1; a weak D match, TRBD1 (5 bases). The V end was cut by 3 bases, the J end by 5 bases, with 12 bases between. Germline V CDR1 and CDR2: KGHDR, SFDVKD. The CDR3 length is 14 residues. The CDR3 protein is CATSDGTAIYGYTF. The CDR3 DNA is TGTGCCACCAGTGATGGGACCGCGATTTATGGCTACACCTTC.